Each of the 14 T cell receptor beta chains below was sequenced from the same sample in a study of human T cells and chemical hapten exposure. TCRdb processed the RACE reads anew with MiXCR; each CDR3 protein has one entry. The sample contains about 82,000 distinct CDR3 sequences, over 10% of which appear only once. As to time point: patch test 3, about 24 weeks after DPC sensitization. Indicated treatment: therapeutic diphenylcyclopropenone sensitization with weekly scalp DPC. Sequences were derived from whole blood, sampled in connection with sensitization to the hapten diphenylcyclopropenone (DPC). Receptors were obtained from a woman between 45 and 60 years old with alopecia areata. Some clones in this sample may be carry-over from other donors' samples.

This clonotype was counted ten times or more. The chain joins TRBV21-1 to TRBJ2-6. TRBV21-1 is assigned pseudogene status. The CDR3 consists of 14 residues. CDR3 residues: CASSKVSGANVLTF. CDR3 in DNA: TGTGCCAGCAGCAAAGTATCCGGGGCCAACGTCCTGACTTTC.

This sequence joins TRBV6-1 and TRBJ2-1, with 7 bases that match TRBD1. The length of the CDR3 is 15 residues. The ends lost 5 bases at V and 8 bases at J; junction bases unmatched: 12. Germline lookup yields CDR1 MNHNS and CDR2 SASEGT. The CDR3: CASSPTGSQGDEQFF. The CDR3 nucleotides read TGTGCCAGCAGTCCGACTGGGAGCCAGGGGGATGAGCAGTTCTTC.

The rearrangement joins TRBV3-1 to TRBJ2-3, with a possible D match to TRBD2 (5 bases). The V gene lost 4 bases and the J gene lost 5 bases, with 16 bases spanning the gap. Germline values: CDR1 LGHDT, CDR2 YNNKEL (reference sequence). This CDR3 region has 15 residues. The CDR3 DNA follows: TGTGCCAGCAGCCTCCTGATAAGCGGTGGAGATACGCAGTATTTT. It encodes CASSLLISGGDTQYF.

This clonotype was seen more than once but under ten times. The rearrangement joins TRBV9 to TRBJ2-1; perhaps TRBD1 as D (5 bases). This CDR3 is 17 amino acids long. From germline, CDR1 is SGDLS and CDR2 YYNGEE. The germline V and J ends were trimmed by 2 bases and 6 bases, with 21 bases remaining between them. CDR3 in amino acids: CASSVGLGPWGVNEQFF. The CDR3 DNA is TGTGCCAGCAGCGTGGGGTTGGGTCCGTGGGGCGTCAATGAGCAGTTCTTC.

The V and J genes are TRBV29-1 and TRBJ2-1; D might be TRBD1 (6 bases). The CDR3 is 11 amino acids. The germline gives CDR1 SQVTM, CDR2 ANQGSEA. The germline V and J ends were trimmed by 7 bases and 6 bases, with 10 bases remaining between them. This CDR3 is CSAYRANEQFF. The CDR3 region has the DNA TGCAGCGCCTACAGGGCCAATGAGCAGTTCTTC.

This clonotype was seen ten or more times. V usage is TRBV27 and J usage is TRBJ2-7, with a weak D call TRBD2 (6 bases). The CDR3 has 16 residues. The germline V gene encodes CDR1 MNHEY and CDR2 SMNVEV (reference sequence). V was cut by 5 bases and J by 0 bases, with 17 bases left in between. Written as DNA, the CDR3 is TGTGCCAGCAGTGCGGACCCGGGGGTGAGCTCCTACGAGCAGTACTTC. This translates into CASSADPGVSSYEQYF.

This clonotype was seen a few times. CDR3 nucleotides: TGCAGTGTCGGGACTAGCGGTTTCTACGAGCAGTACTTC. Translated, it gives CSVGTSGFYEQYF. V and J are TRBV20-1 and TRBJ2-7; 11 nucleotides line up with TRBD2. CDR3 length equals 13 residues. In germline, CDR1 is DFQATT, CDR2 SNEGSKA (reference sequence). The junction had 5 bases not matched to a gene; V was cut back by 7 bases and J by 3 bases.

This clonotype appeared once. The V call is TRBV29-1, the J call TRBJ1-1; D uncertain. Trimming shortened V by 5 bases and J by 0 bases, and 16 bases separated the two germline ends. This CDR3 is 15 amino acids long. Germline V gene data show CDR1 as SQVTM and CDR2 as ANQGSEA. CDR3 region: CSVRNPWSMNTEAFF. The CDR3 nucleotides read TGCAGCGTTCGAAATCCATGGTCTATGAACACTGAAGCTTTCTTT.

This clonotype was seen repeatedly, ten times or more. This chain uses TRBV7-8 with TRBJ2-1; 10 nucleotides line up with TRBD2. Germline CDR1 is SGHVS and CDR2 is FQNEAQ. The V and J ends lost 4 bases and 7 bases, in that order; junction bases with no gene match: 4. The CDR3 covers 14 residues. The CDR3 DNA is TGTGCCAGCAGCTCTCTAGCGGGAGCTAATGAGCAGTTCTTC. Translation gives CASSSLAGANEQFF.

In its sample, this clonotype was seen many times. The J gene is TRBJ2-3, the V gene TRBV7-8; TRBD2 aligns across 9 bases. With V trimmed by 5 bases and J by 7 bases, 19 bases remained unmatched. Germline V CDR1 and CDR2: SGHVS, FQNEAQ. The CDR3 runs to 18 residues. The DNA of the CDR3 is TGTGCCAGCAGCCCTGCGGGGGGGGACTTGGCCTCCCCAAATACGCAGTATTTT. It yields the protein CASSPAGGDLASPNTQYF. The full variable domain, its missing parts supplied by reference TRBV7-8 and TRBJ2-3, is GAGVSQSPRYKVAKRGQDVALRCDPISGHVSLFWYQQALGQGPEFLTYFQNEAQLDKSGLPSDRFFAERPEGSVSTLKIQRTQQEDSAVYLCASSPAGGDLASPNTQYFGPGTRLTVL.

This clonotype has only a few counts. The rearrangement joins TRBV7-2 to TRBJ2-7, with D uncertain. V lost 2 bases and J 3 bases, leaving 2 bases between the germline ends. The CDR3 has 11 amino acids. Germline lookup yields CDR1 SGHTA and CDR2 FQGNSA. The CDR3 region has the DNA TGTGCCAGCAGCTTAAACTACGAGCAGTACTTC. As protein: CASSLNYEQYF.

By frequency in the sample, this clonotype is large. The CDR3 nucleotides read TGTGCCAGCAGCCGACCCACAGGAGGGGGGTCCTACGAGCAGTACTTC. It translates to CASSRPTGGGSYEQYF. The gene calls are TRBV4-2 and TRBJ2-7; tentatively, D is TRBD1 or TRBD2 (6 bases each). The V end lost 4 bases, the J end lost 1 base, and 17 bases lay between the germline ends. CDR3 length equals 16 residues. CDR1 is LGHNA, CDR2 YNFKEQ, per germline.

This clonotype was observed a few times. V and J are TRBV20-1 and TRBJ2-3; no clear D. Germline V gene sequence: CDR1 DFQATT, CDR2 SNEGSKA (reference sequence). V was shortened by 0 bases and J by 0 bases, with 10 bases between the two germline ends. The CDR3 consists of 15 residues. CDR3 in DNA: TGCAGTGCTAGAGACTGGCAGCTTAGCACAGATACGCAGTATTTT. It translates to CSARDWQLSTDTQYF.

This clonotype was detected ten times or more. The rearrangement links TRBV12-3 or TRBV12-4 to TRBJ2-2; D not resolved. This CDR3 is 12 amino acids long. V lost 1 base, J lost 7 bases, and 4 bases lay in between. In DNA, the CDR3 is TGTGCCAGCAGTTTAGGGGTCGGGGAGCTGTTTTTT. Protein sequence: CASSLGVGELFF.